One and the same sample provided the 11 T cell receptor beta chains below, sequenced in a study of cytomegalovirus exposure and HLA in healthy donors. Sequencing was performed with immunoSEQ multiplex PCR; in TCRdb, only in-frame clones are kept and a portion is missing. This repertoire shows about 150,000 clones, 86% found once; its top ten account for 2% to 2.5%. Sequenced input: PBMCs. The receptor source for this set is a human donor in good health.

V usage is TRBV5-1 and J usage is TRBJ2-1; TRBD2 matches at 9 bases. This CDR3 region has 15 residues. V lost 4 bases to trimming and J lost 6 bases; unmatched junction nucleotides: 8. The germline V gene has CDR1 SGHRS and CDR2 YFSETQ. The CDR3 sequence: CASSVGTSNINEQFF. CDR3 in DNA: TGCGCCAGCAGCGTCGGGACTAGCAATATCAATGAGCAGTTCTTC.

This clone was recorded once. This chain links TRBV28 with TRBJ2-1, with D possibly matching TRBD2 (5 bases). This CDR3 contains 18 residues. Trimming stripped 4 bases from V and 0 bases from J, with 19 bases between. Per germline, CDR1 MDHEN and CDR2 SYDVKM. CDR3: CASSSPSDYQSSYNEQFF. The CDR3 DNA follows: TGTGCCAGCAGTTCCCCTTCAGACTATCAGAGCTCCTACAATGAGCAGTTCTTC.

The rearrangement links TRBV7-2 to TRBJ2-5; TRBD1 is a possible D gene (6 bases). V was pared by 4 bases and J by 2 bases, with 14 bases between. Germline V gives CDR1 SGHTA, CDR2 FQGNSA. This CDR3 spans 15 amino acids. The CDR3 here is CASSSTGTSQETQYF. The CDR3 DNA follows: TGTGCCAGCAGCTCGACCGGGACATCTCAAGAGACCCAGTACTTC. The whole variable domain, remainder taken from reference TRBV7-2 and TRBJ2-5, is GAGVSQSPSNKVTEKGKDVELRCDPISGHTALYWYRQSLGQGLEFLIYFQGNSAPDKSGLPSDRFSAERTGGSVSTLTIQRTQQEDSAVYLCASSSTGTSQETQYFGPGTRLLVL.

J is TRBJ2-2 and V is TRBV7-9; the match to TRBD2 covers 8 bases. This CDR3 is built from 16 residues. Trimming cost V 10 bases and J 0 bases; bases outside gene matches: 10. Germline V lookup: CDR1 SEHNR, CDR2 FQNEAQ (reference sequence). In nucleotides, the CDR3 is TGTGCCACTCCCGGGAGTAGCGGGACGAACACCGGGGAGCTGTTTTTT. Translating it yields CATPGSSGTNTGELFF.

A few counts support this clone. This sequence joins TRBV27 and TRBJ1-6; D is uncertain. This CDR3 contains 12 residues. Trimming pared 10 bases from V and 3 bases from J, leaving 7 bases between. Looked up from germline, CDR1 is MNHEY and CDR2 is SMNVEV (reference sequence). CDR3 amino acids: CATGVYNSPLHF. CDR3 bases: TGTGCCACCGGAGTCTATAATTCACCCCTCCACTTT.

The genes are TRBV7-3 and TRBJ2-1; TRBD2 aligns across 9 bases. CDR1 and CDR2 from the germline V gene are SGHTA and FQGTGA. This CDR3 is 16 amino acids long. The junction had 9 bases not matched to a gene; V was cut back by 5 bases and J by 4 bases. In DNA, the CDR3 is TGTGCCAGCAGCCCATCGGGGCTAGCGGGATACAATGAGCAGTTCTTC. This codes for CASSPSGLAGYNEQFF. Combining the CDR3 with reference TRBV7-3 and TRBJ2-1 gives the whole variable domain GAGVSQTPSNKVTEKGKYVELRCDPISGHTALYWYRQSLGQGPEFLIYFQGTGAADDSGLPNDRFFAVRPEGSVSTLKIQRTERGDSAVYLCASSPSGLAGYNEQFFGPGTRLTVL.

The chain carries TRBV5-5 and TRBJ2-7; D is ambiguous. The CDR3 loop spans 14 amino acids. Germline V gene lookup returns CDR1 SGHKS and CDR2 YYEKEE (reference sequence). Trimming pared 2 bases from V and 0 bases from J, leaving 9 bases between. The CDR3 DNA reads as TGTGCCAGCAGCTTTTTTATAGACTCCTACGAGCAGTACTTC. Translation: CASSFFIDSYEQYF.

The sample holds a few counts of this clone. The genes are TRBV6-1 and TRBJ1-4; D call uncertain. V lost 3 bases and J 12 bases, leaving 8 bases between the germline ends. CDR1 and CDR2 from the germline V gene are MNHNS and SASEGT. CDR3 length: 11 residues. Here the CDR3 reads CASSDHPELFF. DNA for the CDR3: TGTGCCAGCAGTGACCATCCGGAACTGTTTTTT.

The V call is TRBV5-1, the J call TRBJ1-1, with D hard to call. The CDR3 is 15 residues long. Germline V gene sequence: CDR1 SGHRS, CDR2 YFSETQ. The V gene lost 4 bases and the J gene lost 1 base, with 14 bases spanning the gap. The CDR3 is CASSTSSTGNTEAFF. The CDR3 DNA follows: TGCGCCAGCAGCACCTCTTCGACGGGGAACACTGAAGCTTTCTTT.

The J gene is TRBJ1-1, the V gene TRBV6-5; no clear D gene. V was cut by 0 bases and J by 0 bases, with 5 bases left in between. CDR1 is MNHEY, CDR2 SVGAGI, per germline. The CDR3 consists of 14 residues. CDR3 loop: CASSYSAVNTEAFF. As DNA, the CDR3 is TGTGCCAGCAGTTACTCGGCCGTGAACACTGAAGCTTTCTTT.

J is TRBJ2-5 and V is TRBV7-3; TRBD1 aligns across 8 bases. CDR1 and CDR2 (germline): SGHTA, FQGTGA. After removal of 5 bases from V and 5 bases from J, the junction contained 7 bases not matched to a gene. The CDR3 totals 14 residues. This chain's CDR3 is CASSPTGQGETQYF. CDR3 nucleotides: TGTGCCAGCAGCCCAACCGGACAGGGCGAGACCCAGTACTTC.